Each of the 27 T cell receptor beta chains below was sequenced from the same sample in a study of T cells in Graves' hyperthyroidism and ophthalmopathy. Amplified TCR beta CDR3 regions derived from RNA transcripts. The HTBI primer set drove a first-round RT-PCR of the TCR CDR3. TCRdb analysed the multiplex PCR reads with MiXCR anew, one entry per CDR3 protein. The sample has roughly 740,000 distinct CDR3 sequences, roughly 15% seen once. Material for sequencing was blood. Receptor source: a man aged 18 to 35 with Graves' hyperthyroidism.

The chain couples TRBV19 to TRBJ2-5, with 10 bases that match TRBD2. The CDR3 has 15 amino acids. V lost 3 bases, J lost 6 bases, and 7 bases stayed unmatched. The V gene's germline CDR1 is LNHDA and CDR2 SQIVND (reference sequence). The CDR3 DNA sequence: TGTGCCAGTAGTATGTCTAGCGGGAGTAGAAAGACCCAGTACTTC. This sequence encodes CASSMSSGSRKTQYF.

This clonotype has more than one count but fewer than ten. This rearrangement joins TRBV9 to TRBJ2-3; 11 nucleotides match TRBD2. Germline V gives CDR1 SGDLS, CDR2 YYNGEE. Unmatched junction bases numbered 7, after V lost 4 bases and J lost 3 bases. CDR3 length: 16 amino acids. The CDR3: CASSSPTSGTTDTQYF. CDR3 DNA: TGTGCCAGCAGCTCCCCGACTAGCGGGACTACAGATACGCAGTATTTT.

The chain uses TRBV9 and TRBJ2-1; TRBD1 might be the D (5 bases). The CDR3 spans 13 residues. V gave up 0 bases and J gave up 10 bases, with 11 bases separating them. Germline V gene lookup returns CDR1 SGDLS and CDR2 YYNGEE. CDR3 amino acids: CASSVVSGSEQFF. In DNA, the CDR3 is TGTGCCAGCAGCGTAGTTTCAGGGTCCGAGCAGTTCTTC. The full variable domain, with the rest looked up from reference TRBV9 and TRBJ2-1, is DSGVTQTPKHLITATGQRVTLRCSPRSGDLSVYWYQQSLDQGLQFLIQYYNGEERAKGNILERFSAQQFPDLHSELNLSSLELGDSALYFCASSVVSGSEQFFGPGTRLTVL.

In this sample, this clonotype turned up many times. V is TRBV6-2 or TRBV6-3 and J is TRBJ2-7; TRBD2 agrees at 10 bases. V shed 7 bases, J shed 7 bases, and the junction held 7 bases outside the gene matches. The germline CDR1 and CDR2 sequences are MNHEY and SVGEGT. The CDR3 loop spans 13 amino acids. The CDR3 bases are TGTGCCAGCAAAGGGACGGGACTAGCGGAGCAGTACTTC. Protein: CASKGTGLAEQYF.

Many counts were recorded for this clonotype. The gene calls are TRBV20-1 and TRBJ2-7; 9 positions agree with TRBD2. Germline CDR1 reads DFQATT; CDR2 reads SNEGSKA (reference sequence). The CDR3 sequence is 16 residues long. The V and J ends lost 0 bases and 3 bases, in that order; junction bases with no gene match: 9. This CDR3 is CSARDMGGRASYEQYF. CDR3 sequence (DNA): TGCAGTGCTAGAGATATGGGCGGGAGGGCGAGCTACGAGCAGTACTTC.

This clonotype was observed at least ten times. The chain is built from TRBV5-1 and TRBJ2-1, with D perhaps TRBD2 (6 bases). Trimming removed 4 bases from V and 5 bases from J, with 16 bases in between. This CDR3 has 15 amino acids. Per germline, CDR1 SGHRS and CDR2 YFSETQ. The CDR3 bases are TGCGCCAGCAGCCCCGGGGTAGCGGTCGACAATGAGCAGTTCTTC. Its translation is CASSPGVAVDNEQFF.

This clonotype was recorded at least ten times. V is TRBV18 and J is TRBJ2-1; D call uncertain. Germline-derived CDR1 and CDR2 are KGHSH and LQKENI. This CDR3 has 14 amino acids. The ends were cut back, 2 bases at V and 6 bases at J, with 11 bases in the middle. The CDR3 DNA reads TGTGCCAGCTCACCATTCTCGAACAGCAATGAGCAGTTCTTC. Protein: CASSPFSNSNEQFF.

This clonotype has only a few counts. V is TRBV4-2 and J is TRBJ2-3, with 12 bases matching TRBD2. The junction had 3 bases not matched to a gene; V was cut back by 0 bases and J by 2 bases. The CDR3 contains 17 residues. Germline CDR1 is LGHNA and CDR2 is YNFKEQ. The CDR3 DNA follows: TGTGCCAGCAGCCAAGATTGGACTAGCGGGACCACAGATACGCAGTATTTT. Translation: CASSQDWTSGTTDTQYF.

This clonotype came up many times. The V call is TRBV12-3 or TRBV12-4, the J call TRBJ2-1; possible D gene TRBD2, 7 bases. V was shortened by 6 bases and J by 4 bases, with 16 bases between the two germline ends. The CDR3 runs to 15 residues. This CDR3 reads CASSLHREGYNEQFF. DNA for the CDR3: TGTGCCAGCAGCCTTCACAGGGAGGGGTACAATGAGCAGTTCTTC.

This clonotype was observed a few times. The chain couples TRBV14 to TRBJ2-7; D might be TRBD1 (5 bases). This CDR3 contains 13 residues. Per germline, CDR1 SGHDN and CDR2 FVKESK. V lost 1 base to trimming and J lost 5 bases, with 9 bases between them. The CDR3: CASSQVFRDEQYF. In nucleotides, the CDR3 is TGTGCCAGCAGCCAAGTGTTCAGGGACGAGCAGTACTTC.

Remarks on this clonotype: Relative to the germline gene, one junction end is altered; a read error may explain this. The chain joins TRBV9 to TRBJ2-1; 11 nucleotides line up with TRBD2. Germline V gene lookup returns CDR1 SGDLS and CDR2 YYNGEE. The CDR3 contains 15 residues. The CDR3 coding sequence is TGTCCCAGCAGCACCCGGACTAGCGGGTACAATGAGCAGTTCTTC. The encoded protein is CPSSTRTSGYNEQFF.

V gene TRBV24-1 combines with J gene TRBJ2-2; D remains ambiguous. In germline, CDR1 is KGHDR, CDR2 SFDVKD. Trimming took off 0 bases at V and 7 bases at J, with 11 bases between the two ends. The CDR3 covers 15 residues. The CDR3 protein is CATSDLRDPNGELFF. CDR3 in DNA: TGTGCCACCAGTGATTTGCGAGATCCCAACGGGGAGCTGTTTTTT.

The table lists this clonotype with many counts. The CDR3 loop reads CASSSDRGGSYNEQFF. The CDR3 region has the DNA TGTGCCAGCAGTTCCGATAGGGGGGGCTCCTACAATGAGCAGTTCTTC. The chain recombines TRBV28 with TRBJ2-1; a possible D gene is TRBD2 (7 bases). Deletions cut 4 bases from V and 0 bases from J, with 13 bases between. The CDR3 contains 16 residues. CDR1 MDHEN and CDR2 SYDVKM come from the germline V gene.

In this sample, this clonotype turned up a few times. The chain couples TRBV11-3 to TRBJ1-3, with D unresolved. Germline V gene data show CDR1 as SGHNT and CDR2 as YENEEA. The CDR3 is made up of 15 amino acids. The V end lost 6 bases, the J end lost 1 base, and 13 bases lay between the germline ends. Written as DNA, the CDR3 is TGTGCCAGCAGTCTAGCGTCGCAGTCTGGAAACACCATATATTTT. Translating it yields CASSLASQSGNTIYF.

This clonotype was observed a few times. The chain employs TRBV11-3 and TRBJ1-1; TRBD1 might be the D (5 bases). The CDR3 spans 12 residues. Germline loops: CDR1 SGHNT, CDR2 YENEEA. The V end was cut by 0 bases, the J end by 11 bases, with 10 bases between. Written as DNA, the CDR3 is TGTGCCAGCAGCTTAGATCGGGAGGGGGCTTTCTTT. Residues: CASSLDREGAFF.

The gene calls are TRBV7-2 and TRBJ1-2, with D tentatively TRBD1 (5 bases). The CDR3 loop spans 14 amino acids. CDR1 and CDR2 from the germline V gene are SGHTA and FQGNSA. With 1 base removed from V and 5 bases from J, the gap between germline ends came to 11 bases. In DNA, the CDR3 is TGTGCCAGCAGCTTAGGTGGGGGAACATATGGCTACACCTTC. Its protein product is CASSLGGGTYGYTF.

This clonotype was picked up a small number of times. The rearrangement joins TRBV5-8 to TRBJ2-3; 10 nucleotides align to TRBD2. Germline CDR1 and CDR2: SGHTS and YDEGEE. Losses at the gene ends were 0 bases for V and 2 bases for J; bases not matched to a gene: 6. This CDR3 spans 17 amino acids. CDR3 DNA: TGTGCCAGCAGCTTGGTGGTACTAGCGGGAAACACAGATACGCAGTATTTT. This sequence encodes CASSLVVLAGNTDTQYF.

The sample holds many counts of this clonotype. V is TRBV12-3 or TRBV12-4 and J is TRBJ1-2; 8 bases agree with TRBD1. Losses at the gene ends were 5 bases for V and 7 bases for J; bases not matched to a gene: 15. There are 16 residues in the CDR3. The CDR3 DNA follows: TGTGCCAGCAGTCAGACAGGGGCTCCTGGGCGGGTTGGCTACACCTTC. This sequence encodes CASSQTGAPGRVGYTF.

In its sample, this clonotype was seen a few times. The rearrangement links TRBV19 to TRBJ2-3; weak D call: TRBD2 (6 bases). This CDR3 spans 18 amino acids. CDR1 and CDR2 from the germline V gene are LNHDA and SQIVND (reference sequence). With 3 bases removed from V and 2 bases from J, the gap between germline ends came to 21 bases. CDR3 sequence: CASSILGARAGLTDTQYF. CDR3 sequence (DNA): TGTGCCAGTAGTATCCTCGGGGCTCGAGCGGGCCTCACAGATACGCAGTATTTT.

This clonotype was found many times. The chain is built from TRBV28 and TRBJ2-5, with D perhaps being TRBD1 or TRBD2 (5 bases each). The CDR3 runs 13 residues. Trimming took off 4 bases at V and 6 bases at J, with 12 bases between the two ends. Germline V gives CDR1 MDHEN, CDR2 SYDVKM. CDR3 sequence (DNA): TGTGCCAGCAGTTCAGGGAGTGAGAAGACCCAGTACTTC. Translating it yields CASSSGSEKTQYF.

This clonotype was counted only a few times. Here the CDR3 DNA reads TGTGCCAGCAGCTTAGGCTATGTTCAGCAAATGAACACTGAAGCTTTCTTT. This gives the protein CASSLGYVQQMNTEAFF. The chain is built from TRBV11-3 and TRBJ1-1; D is undetermined. CDR3 length: 17 amino acids. From germline, CDR1 is SGHNT and CDR2 YENEEA. Deletions cut 1 base from V and 0 bases from J, with 15 bases between.

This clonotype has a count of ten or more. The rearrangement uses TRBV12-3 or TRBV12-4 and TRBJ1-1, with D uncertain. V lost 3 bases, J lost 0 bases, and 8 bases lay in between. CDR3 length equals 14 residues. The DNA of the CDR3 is TGTGCCAGCAGTTTCCCCACCATGAACACTGAAGCTTTCTTT. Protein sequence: CASSFPTMNTEAFF.

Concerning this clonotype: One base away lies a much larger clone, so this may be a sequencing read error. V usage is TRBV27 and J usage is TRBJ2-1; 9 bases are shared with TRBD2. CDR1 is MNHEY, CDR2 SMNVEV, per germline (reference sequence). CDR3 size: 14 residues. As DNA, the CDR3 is TGTGCCAGCAGTTTAGTAGCGGGAGTTCTTGAGAAGTTCTTC. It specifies CASSLVAGVLEKFF.

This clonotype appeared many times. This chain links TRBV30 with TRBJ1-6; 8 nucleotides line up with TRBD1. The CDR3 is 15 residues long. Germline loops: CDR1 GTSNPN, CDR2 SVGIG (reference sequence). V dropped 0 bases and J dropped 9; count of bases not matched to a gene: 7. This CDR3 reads CAWSVRGQGPSPLHF. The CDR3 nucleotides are TGTGCCTGGAGTGTACGAGGACAGGGACCTTCACCCCTCCACTTT.

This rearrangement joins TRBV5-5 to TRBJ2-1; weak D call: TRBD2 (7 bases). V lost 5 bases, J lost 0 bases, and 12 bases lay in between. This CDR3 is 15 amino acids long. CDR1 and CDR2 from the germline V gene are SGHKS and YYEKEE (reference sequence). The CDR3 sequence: CASSWGGPSYNEQFF. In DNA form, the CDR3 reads TGTGCCAGCAGTTGGGGGGGGCCCTCCTACAATGAGCAGTTCTTC.

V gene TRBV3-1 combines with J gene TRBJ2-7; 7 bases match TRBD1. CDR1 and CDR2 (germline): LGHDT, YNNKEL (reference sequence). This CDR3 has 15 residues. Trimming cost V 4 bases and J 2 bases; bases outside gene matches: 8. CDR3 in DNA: TGTGCCAGCAGCCCCCGTCCAGGGGGAGCCTACGAGCAGTACTTC. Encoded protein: CASSPRPGGAYEQYF.

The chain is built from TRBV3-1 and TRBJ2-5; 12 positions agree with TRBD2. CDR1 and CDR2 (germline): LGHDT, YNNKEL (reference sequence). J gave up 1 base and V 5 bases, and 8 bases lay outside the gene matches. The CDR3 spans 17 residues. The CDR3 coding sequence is TGTGCCAGCAGCGGACAGGGACTAGCGGGCCCCCAAGAGACCCAGTACTTC. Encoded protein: CASSGQGLAGPQETQYF.